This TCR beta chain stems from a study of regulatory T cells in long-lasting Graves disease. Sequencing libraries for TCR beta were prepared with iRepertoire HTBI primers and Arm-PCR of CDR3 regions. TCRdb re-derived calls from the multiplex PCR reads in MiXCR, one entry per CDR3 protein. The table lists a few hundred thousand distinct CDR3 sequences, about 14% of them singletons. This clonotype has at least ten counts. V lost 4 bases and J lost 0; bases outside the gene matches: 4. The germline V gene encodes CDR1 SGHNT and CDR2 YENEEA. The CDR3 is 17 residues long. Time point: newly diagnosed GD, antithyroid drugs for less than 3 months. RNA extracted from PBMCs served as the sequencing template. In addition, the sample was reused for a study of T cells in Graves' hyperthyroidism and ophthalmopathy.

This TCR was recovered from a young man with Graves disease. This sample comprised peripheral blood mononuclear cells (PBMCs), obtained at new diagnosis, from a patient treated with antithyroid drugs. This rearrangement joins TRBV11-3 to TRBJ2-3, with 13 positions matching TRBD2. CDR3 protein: CASSSGTSGISTDTQYF. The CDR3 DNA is TGTGCCAGCAGCTCCGGGACTAGCGGGATTAGCACAGATACGCAGTATTTT.